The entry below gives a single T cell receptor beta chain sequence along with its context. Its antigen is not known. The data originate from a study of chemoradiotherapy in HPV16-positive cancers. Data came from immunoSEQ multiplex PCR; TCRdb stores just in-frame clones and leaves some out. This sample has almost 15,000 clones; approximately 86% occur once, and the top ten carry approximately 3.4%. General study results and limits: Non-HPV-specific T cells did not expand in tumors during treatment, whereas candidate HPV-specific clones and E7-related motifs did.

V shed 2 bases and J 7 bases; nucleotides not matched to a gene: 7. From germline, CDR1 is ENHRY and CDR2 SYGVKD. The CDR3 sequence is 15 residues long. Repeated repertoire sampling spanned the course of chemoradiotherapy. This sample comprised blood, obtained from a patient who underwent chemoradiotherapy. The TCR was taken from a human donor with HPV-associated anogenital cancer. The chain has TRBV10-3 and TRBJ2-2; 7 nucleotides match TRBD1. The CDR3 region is CAISEQQGFGGELFF. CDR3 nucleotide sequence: TGTGCCATCAGTGAGCAACAGGGGTTCGGCGGGGAGCTGTTTTTT.